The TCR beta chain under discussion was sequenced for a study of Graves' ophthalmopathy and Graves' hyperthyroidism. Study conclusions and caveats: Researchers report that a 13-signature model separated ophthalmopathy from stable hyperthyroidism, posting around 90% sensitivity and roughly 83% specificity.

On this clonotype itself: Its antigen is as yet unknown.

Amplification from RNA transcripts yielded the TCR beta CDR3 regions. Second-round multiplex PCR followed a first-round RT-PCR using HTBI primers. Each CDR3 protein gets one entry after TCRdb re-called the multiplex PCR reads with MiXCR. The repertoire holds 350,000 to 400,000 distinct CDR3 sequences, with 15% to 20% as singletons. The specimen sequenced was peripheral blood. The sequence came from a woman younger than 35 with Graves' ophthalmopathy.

Written as DNA, the CDR3 is TGTGCCAGCAGTACTGGACTAGTCTACGAGCAGTACTTC. Amino acid sequence: CASSTGLVYEQYF. V gene TRBV6-2 or TRBV6-3 combines with J gene TRBJ2-7; TRBD2 agrees at 7 bases. The junction had 4 bases not matched to a gene; V was cut back by 5 bases and J by 3 bases. Looked up from germline, CDR1 is MNHEY and CDR2 is SVGEGT. The length of the CDR3 is 13 residues.